This T cell receptor (beta chain) was captured by sequencing in a study of blood T cell repertoires in COVID-19 (dated by TCRdb to 2020 to 2021). Concerning the study at large: Samples from collaborators originated in the United States, Italy and Spain and spanned both the acute and convalescent phases of COVID-19. The material from the prospective study consisted of cDNA or gDNA derived from T cells, B-cell-depleted T cells, or PBMCs. Samples came from the ongoing ImmuneRACE study (first 160 participants) plus 1,254 subjects from 6 global collaborators. The repertoires were made available in a free public database intended to serve as a resource for research on the immune response to SARS-CoV-2. The sample metadata nearly always contained a de-identified subject ID, COVID-19 status, age in years and sex. Where HLA class I and class II types were available, the types were taken from metadata supplied by the sample provider, not from assay-based typing. Subjects who had been exposed to COVID-19, were actively infected with it, or had recovered from it provided the deeply sampled blood TCRbeta repertoires that made up the dataset.

The investigation overall reported the following: Clinical and demographic metadata were provided uncurated, with the amount varying by source and participant.

V is cut back by 3 bases and J by 3 bases, with 5 bases in the junction unmatched. CDR1 is given as SGHTA and CDR2 as FQGNSA, both from the germline V gene. The CDR3 goes from the cysteine to the phenylalanine over 15 residues. Of the read, only the CDR3 DNA is kept; its 45 bases are in frame from base 1. Whole blood was collected in K2EDTA tubes by collaborating institutions according to the institutions' own protocols. For TCRbeta analysis, collaborators shipped samples as frozen whole blood, isolated PBMCs, or DNA extracted from either of those sample types. Points on this clone: It has no known antigen specificity. No much larger clone exists at a distance of one base, and base qualities are not known.

TCRbeta CDR3 regions were amplified from genomic DNA by means of the immunoSEQ Assay, a bias-controlled multiplex PCR. The paper's processing steps were these. Within the assay, amplification of reference gene primers was used to estimate how many nucleated cells each sample contained. Sequence reads were collapsed and filtered to measure the absolute abundance of every unique TCRbeta CDR3 rearrangement. For each sample, productive Simpson clonality was calculated as the square root of Simpson's diversity index over productive rearrangements. Drawn from immuneACCESS, this table holds only the in-frame rearrangements with V and J called that TCRdb kept. Clones are partly lost; checked studies trace under half to an unresolved V gene and leave the rest unexplained. V, J and clone size derive from that table, while D and trimming were established from the DNA sequence. This sample gives around 150,000 clones in total; about 86% of them show up just once. The ten biggest clones cover 2.5% to 4% of the sample.

The specimen was peripheral blood. This TCR came from a man in his sixties or seventies with acute or convalescent COVID-19. The receptor chain draws on TRBV7-2 and TRBJ2-1, and 7 bases in between align with TRBD1. The sequenced DNA is TGTGCCAGCAGCTTCTCGGGACAGAGCTACAATGAGCAGTTCTTC. Its product reads: CASSFSGQSYNEQFF.